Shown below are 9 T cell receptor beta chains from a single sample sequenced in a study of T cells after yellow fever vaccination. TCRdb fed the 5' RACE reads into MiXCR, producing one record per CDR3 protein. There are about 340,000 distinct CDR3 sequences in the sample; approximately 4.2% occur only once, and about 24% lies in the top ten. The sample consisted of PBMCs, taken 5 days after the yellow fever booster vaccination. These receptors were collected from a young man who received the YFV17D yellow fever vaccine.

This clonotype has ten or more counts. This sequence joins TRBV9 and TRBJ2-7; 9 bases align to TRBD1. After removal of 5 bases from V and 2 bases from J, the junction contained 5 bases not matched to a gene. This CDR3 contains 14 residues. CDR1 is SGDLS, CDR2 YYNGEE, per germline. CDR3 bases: TGTGCCAGCAGTTGGACAGGGGATGCCTACGAGCAGTACTTC. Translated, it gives CASSWTGDAYEQYF.

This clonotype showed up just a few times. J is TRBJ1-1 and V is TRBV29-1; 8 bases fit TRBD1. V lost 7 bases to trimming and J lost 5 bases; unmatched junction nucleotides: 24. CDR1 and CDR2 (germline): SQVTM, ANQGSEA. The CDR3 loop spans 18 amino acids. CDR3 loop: CSAPDPGQGSLGGTEAFF. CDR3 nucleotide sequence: TGCAGCGCCCCAGACCCCGGACAGGGCTCTCTGGGGGGTACTGAAGCTTTCTTT.

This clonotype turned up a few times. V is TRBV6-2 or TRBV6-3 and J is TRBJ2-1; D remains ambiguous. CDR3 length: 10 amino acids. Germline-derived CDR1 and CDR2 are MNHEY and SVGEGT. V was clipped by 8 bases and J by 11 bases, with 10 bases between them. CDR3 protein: CASGPRQQFF. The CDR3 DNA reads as TGTGCCAGCGGGCCTAGGCAGCAGTTCTTC.

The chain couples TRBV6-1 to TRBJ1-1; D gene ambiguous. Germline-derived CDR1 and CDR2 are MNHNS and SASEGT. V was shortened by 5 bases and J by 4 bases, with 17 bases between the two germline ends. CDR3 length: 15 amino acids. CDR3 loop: CASSPSAGDITEAFF. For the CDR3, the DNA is TGTGCCAGCAGTCCATCCGCGGGCGATATCACTGAAGCTTTCTTT.

CDR3 sequence reads: CAISDPDSSYEQYF. The CDR3 nucleotides are TGTGCCATCAGTGACCCTGACAGCTCCTACGAGCAGTACTTC. The rearrangement joins TRBV10-3 to TRBJ2-7; a possible D gene is TRBD1 (5 bases). The ends were cut back, 3 bases at V and 0 bases at J, with 9 bases in the middle. The V gene's germline CDR1 is ENHRY and CDR2 SYGVKD. The CDR3 covers 14 residues.

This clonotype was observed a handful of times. The CDR3 nucleotides are TGTGCCAGCAGTTCGGGACATTGGGCCACAGATACGCAGTATTTT. Its translation is CASSSGHWATDTQYF. The J gene is TRBJ2-3, the V gene TRBV6-6; maybe TRBD1 (6 bases). The CDR3 runs to 15 residues. Trimming removed 4 bases from V and 2 bases from J, with 13 bases in between. In germline, CDR1 is MNHNY, CDR2 SVGAGI (reference sequence).

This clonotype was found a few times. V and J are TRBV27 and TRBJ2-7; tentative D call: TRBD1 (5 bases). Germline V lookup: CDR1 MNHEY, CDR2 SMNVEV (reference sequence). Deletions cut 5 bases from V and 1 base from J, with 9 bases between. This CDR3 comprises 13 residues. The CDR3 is CASSQRQSYEQYF. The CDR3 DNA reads TGTGCCAGCAGTCAACGACAGTCCTACGAGCAGTACTTC.

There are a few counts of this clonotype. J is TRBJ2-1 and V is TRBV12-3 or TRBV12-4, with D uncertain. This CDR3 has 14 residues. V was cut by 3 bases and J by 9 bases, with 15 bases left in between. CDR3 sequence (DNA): TGTGCCAGCAGTTTGTCAGCCTTGGGTGGTGAGCAGTTCTTC. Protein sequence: CASSLSALGGEQFF.

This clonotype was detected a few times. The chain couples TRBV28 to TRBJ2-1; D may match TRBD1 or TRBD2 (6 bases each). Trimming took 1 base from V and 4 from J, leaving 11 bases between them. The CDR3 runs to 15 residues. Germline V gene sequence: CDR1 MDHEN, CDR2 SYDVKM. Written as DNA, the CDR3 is TGTGCCAGCAGTTTATACGGGGGCCGATACAATGAGCAGTTCTTC. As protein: CASSLYGGRYNEQFF.